This TCR beta chain was observed in a study of OX40 agonist ivuxolimab in advanced cancers. Whole-study context: Dose-escalation patients were diagnosed with hepatocellular carcinoma, melanoma, renal cell cancer or head and neck cancer.

Libraries were prepared by immunoSEQ multiplex PCR; TCRdb keeps only in-frame clonotypes and omits some of them. The table lists approximately 24,000 clones, 65% to 80% of them singletons. This clone was detected once. Its antigen remains unidentified. CDR1 is MGHRA and CDR2 is YSYEKL in the germline V gene. The CDR3 has 16 amino acids. V lost 0 bases and J 5 bases, leaving 16 bases between the germline ends. Notes on the study in general: On average, CD8+ T cells showed a greater number of expanded clones than CD4+.

The chain is built from TRBV4-1 and TRBJ1-1, with D unresolved. The sequence was obtained from an adult with an advanced solid tumor such as melanoma, head and neck, liver or kidney cancer. The sample in question was CD4+ or CD8+ T cells sorted from blood, obtained in a trial of the OX40 agonist ivuxolimab. The CDR3 sequence is CASSQDTWTPDTEAFF. The CDR3 DNA reads as TGCGCCAGCAGCCAAGACACTTGGACTCCTGATACTGAAGCTTTCTTT.